What follows are 8 T cell receptor beta chains derived from one specimen sequenced in a study of post-analysis software for immune sequencing data. Study-level results: When patients were compared with controls, roughly five TRBV segments were more frequent, TRBV5-6, TRBV5-1 and TRBV20-1 among them.

For these TCRs, the target antigens are not known. The library was made from cDNA and included unique molecular identifiers. TCRdb passed the PCR reads through MiXCR, listing each CDR3 protein once. The sample lists more than 350,000 distinct CDR3 sequences, roughly 38% seen once, with 6% to 9% in the top ten. The sequencing input was blood. Source of these receptors: a girl aged 2 to 9 with multiple sclerosis.

This chain links TRBV5-1 with TRBJ1-1; no definite D call. V was pared by 3 bases and J by 10 bases, with 19 bases between. CDR3 length equals 14 residues. The germline V gene encodes CDR1 SGHRS and CDR2 YFSETQ. This chain's CDR3 is CASSYRAGVRGAFF. The DNA of the CDR3 is TGCGCCAGCAGCTACCGGGCCGGAGTGCGTGGAGCTTTCTTT.

This clonotype was found a few times. The chain carries TRBV28 and TRBJ2-5; TRBD2 matches at 9 bases. V was clipped by 7 bases and J by 4 bases; unmatched bases: 4. This CDR3 has 13 amino acids. CDR1 is MDHEN, CDR2 SYDVKM, per germline. The CDR3 DNA is TGTGCCAGCATTAATAGCGGGAGAGAGACCCAGTACTTC. Translating gives CASINSGRETQYF.

This clonotype turned up a few times. The chain links TRBV28 to TRBJ2-7; D not resolved. CDR1 and CDR2 from the germline V gene are MDHEN and SYDVKM. V lost 5 bases and J lost 3, with 14 bases in between. The CDR3 loop spans 14 amino acids. This CDR3 reads CASSGSPASYEQYF. The CDR3, as DNA: TGTGCCAGCAGTGGGTCCCCGGCTAGCTACGAGCAGTACTTC.

This chain links TRBV10-3 with TRBJ2-5; D is ambiguous. Per germline, CDR1 ENHRY and CDR2 SYGVKD. The germline V and J ends were trimmed by 3 bases and 6 bases, with 11 bases remaining between them. The CDR3 has 13 residues. In DNA form, the CDR3 reads TGTGCCATCAGTGAAAGCGACCGAAAGACCCAGTACTTC. Encoded protein: CAISESDRKTQYF.

This clonotype was seen only a few times. The chain couples TRBV7-2 to TRBJ1-2; D perhaps matches TRBD1 (5 bases). The V gene lost 2 bases and the J gene lost 3 bases, with 19 bases spanning the gap. The CDR3 has 17 residues. Germline V gene sequence: CDR1 SGHTA, CDR2 FQGNSA. The CDR3 loop reads CASSLRVGQGGDYGYTF. CDR3 in DNA: TGTGCCAGCAGCTTAAGGGTGGGGCAGGGCGGTGACTATGGCTACACCTTC.

The rearrangement uses TRBV11-3 and TRBJ2-6; maybe TRBD1 (6 bases). Germline V CDR1 and CDR2: SGHNT, YENEEA. There are 14 residues in the CDR3. Trimming took off 8 bases at V and 0 bases at J, with 8 bases between the two ends. The DNA of the CDR3 is TGTGCCAGCGGACAGAGCTCTGGGGCCAACGTCCTGACTTTC. This translates into CASGQSSGANVLTF.

This clonotype was recorded a few times. The chain couples TRBV5-1 to TRBJ2-7; 10 bases match TRBD1. The CDR3 is 16 amino acids. The ends lost 0 bases at V and 3 bases at J; junction bases unmatched: 6. The germline V gene has CDR1 SGHRS and CDR2 YFSETQ. The CDR3 reads CASSLAPGQGFYEQYF. The CDR3 DNA sequence: TGCGCCAGCAGCTTGGCCCCGGGACAGGGGTTCTACGAGCAGTACTTC.

The chain couples TRBV14 to TRBJ2-5, with D possibly TRBD1 on 6 matching bases. Trimming cost V 6 bases and J 3 bases, with 11 bases left between them. From germline, CDR1 is SGHDN and CDR2 FVKESK. This CDR3 has 13 residues. The DNA of the CDR3 is TGTGCCAGCAGACGCAGGGGCAAAGAGACCCAGTACTTC. It specifies CASRRRGKETQYF.